This T cell receptor beta chain was retrieved from a study of control samples from healthy donors and cancer patients. Data came from immunoSEQ multiplex PCR; TCRdb stores just in-frame clones and leaves some out. The sample lists 110,000 or so clones, approximately 90% occurring once. The receptor was isolated from a human donor in good health. The donor label of this sample is uncertain. The sequenced sample was blood.

The CDR3, as DNA: TGTGCCAGCAGCACCACCAGGGGTCGGGAGACCCAGTACTTC. This encodes CASSTTRGRETQYF. This chain joins TRBV13 and TRBJ2-5; D possibly corresponds to TRBD1 (6 bases). V lost 5 bases, J lost 5 bases, and 15 bases lay in between. The CDR3 extends over 14 amino acids. Germline V gene sequence: CDR1 PRHDT, CDR2 FYEKMQ (reference sequence).